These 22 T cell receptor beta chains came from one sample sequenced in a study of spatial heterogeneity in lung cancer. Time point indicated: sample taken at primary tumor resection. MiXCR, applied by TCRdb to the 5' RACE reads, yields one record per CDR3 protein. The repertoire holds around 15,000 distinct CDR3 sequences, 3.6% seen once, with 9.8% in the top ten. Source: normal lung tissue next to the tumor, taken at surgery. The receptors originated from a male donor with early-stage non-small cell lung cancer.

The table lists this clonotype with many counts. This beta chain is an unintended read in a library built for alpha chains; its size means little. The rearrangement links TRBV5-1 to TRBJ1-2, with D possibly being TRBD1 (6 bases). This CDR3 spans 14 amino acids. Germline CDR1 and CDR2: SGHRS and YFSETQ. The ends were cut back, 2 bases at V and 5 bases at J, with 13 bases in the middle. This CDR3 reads CASSFQGGRYGYTF. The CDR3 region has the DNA TGCGCCAGCAGCTTCCAAGGGGGGCGATATGGCTACACCTTC. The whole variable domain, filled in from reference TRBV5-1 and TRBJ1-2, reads KAGVTQTPRYLIKTRGQQVTLSCSPISGHRSVSWYQQTPGQGLQFLFEYFSETQRNKGNFPGRFSGRQFSNSRSEMNVSTLELGDSALYLCASSFQGGRYGYTFGSGTRLTVV.

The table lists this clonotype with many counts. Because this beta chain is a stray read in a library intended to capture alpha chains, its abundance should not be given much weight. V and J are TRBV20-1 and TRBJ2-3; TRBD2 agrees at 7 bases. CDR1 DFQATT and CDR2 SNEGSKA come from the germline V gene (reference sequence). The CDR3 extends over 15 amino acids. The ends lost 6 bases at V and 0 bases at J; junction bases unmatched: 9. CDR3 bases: TGCAGTGCCCCTCCCCTAGCGGCTAGCACAGATACGCAGTATTTT. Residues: CSAPPLAASTDTQYF.

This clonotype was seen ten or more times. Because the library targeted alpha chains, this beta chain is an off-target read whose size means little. In nucleotides, the CDR3 is TGCAGTGCTAGTAGGGATTCTGGAAACACCATATATTTT. It specifies CSASRDSGNTIYF. The gene calls are TRBV20-1 and TRBJ1-3; D is unclear. The germline gives CDR1 DFQATT, CDR2 SNEGSKA (reference sequence). This CDR3 spans 13 amino acids. Trimming took off 3 bases at V and 1 base at J, with 7 bases between the two ends.

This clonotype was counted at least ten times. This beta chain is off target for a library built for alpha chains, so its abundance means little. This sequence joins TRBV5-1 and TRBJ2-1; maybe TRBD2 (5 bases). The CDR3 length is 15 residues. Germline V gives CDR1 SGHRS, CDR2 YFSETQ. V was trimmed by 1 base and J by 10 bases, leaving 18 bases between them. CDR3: CASSLQPGKDREQFF. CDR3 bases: TGCGCCAGCAGCTTGCAACCCGGGAAAGATCGGGAGCAGTTCTTC.

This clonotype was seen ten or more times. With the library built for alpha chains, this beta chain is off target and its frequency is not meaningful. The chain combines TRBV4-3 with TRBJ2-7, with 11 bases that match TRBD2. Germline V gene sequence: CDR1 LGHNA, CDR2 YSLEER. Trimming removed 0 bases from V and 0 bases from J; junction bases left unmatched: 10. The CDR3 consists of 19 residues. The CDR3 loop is CASSQDWLAGGLTSYEQYF. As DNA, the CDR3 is TGCGCCAGCAGCCAAGATTGGCTAGCGGGAGGCCTCACCTCCTACGAGCAGTACTTC.

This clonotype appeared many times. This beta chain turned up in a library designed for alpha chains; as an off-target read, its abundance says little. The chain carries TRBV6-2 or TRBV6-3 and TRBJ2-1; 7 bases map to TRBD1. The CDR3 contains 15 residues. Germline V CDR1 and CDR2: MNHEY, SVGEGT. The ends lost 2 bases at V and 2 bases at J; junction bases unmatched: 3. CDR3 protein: CASSYAGTAYNEQFF. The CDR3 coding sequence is TGTGCCAGCAGTTACGCAGGGACAGCCTACAATGAGCAGTTCTTC.

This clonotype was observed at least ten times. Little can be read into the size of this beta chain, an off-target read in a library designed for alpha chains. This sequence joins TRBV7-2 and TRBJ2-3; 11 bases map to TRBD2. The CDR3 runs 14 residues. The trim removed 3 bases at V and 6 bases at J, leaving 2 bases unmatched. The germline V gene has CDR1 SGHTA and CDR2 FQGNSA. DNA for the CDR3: TGTGCCAGCAGCTTTAGCGGGAGGGGGGATACGCAGTATTTT. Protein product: CASSFSGRGDTQYF.

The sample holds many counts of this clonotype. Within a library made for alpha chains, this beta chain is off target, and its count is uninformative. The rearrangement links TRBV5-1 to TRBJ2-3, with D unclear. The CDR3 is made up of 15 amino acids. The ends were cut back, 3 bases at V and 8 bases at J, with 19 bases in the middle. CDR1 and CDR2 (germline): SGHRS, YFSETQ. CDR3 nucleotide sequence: TGCGCCAGCAGCTACTCCCATTCAGAGTCCAGTACGCAGTATTTT. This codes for CASSYSHSESSTQYF.

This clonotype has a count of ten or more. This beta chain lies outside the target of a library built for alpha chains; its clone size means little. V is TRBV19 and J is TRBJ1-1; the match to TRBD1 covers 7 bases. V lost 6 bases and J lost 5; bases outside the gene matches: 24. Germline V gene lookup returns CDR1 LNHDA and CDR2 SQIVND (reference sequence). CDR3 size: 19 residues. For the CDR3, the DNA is TGTGCCAGTAGCAAAAAACCATACAGGGGACCCCAAGGTAGAACTGAAGCTTTCTTT. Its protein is CASSKKPYRGPQGRTEAFF.

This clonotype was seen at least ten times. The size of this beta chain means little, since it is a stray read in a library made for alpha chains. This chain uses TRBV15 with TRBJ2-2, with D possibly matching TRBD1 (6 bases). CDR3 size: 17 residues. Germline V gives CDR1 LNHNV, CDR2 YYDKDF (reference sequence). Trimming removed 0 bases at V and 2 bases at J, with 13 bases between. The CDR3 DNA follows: TGTGCCACCAGCAGAGATCATCCAGGGGTTAACACCGGGGAGCTGTTTTTT. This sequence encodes CATSRDHPGVNTGELFF.

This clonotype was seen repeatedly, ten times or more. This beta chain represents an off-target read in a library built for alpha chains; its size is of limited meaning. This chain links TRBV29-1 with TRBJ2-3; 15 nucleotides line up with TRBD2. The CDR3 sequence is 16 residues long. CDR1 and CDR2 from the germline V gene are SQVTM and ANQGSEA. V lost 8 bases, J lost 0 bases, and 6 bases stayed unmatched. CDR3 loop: CSTSGTSGRSTDTQYF. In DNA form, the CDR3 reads TGCAGCACCTCCGGGACTAGCGGGAGGAGCACAGATACGCAGTATTTT.

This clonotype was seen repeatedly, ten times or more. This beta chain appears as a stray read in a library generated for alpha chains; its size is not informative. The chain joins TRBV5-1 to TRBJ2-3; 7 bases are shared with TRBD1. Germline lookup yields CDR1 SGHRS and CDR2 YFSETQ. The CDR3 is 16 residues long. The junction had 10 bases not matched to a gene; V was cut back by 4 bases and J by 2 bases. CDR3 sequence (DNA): TGCGCCAGCAGCGGACAGGTCTGGATACACACAGATACGCAGTATTTT. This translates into CASSGQVWIHTDTQYF.

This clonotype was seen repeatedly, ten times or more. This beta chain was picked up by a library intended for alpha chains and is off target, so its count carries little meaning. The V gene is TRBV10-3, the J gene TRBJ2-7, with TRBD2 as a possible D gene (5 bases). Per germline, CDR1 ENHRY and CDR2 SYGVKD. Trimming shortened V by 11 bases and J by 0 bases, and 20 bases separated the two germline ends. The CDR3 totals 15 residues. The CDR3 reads CAANTRESSSYEQYF. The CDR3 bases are TGTGCCGCAAATACAAGGGAGTCAAGCTCCTACGAGCAGTACTTC.

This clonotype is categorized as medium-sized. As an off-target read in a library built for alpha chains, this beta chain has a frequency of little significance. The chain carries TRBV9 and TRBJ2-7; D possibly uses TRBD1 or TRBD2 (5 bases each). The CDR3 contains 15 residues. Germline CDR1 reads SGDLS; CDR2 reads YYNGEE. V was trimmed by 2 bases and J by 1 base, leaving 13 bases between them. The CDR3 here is CASSVGGVGSYEQYF. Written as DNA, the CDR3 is TGTGCCAGCAGCGTTGGGGGAGTGGGGTCCTACGAGCAGTACTTC.

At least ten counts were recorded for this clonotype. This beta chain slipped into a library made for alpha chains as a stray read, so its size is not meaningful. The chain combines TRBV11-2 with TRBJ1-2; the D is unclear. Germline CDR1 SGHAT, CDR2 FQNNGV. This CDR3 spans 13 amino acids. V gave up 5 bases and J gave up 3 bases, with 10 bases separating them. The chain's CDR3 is CASSHSGDYGYTF. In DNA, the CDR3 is TGTGCCAGCAGCCATTCAGGAGACTATGGCTACACCTTC.

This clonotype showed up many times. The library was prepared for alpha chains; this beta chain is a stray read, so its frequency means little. CDR3 loop: CSVEEKEGLHSYNEQFF. CDR3 in DNA: TGCAGCGTTGAAGAAAAGGAGGGATTACACTCCTACAATGAGCAGTTCTTC. The chain combines TRBV29-1 with TRBJ2-1; weak D call: TRBD2 (6 bases). This CDR3 region has 17 residues. Germline V lookup: CDR1 SQVTM, CDR2 ANQGSEA. Trimming shortened V by 0 bases and J by 0 bases, and 15 bases separated the two germline ends.

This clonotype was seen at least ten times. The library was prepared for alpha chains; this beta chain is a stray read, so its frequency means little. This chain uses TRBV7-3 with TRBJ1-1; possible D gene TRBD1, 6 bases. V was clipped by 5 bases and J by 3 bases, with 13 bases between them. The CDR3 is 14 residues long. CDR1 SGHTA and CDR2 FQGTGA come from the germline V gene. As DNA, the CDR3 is TGTGCCAGCAGCCAGGGGATTTTTGACACTGAAGCTTTCTTT. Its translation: CASSQGIFDTEAFF.

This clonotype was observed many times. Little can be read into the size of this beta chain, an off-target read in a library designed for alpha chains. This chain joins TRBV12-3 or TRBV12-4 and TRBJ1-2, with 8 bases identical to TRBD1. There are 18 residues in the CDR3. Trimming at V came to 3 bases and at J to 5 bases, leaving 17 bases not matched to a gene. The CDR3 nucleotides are TGTGCCAGCAGTTTCCGGCCGGACAGGGAACAAAACACATATGGCTACACCTTC. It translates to CASSFRPDREQNTYGYTF.

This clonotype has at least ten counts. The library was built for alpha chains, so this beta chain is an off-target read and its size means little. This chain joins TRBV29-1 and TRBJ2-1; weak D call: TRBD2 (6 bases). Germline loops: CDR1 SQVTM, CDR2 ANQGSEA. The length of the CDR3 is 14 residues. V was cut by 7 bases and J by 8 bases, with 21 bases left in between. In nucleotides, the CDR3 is TGCAGCGCCGGGGGTGCCCCTTCCAGGTATGAGCAGTTCTTC. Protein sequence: CSAGGAPSRYEQFF.

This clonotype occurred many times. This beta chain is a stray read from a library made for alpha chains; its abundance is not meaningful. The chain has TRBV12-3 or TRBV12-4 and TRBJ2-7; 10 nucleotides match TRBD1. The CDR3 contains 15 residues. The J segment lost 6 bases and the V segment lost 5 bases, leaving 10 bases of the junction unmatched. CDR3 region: CASSVFRDRGIEQYF. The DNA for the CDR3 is TGTGCCAGCAGTGTATTCCGGGACAGGGGAATCGAGCAGTACTTC.

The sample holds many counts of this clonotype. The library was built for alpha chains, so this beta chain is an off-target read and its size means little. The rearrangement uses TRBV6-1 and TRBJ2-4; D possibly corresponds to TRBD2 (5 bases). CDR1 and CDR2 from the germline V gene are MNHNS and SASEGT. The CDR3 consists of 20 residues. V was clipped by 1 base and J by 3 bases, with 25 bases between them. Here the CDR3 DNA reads TGTGCCAGCAGTGAAGAAAGTAGTCAATTTGTGGACTTCGGCAAAAACATTCAGTACTTC. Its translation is CASSEESSQFVDFGKNIQYF.

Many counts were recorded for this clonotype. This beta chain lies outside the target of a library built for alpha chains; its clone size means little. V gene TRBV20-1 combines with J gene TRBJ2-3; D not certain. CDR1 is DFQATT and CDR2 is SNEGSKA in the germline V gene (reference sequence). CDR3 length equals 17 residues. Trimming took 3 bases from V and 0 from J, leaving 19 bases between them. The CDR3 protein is CSASSVVGTESTDTQYF. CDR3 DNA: TGCAGTGCTAGTTCAGTGGTCGGCACCGAGAGCACAGATACGCAGTATTTT.